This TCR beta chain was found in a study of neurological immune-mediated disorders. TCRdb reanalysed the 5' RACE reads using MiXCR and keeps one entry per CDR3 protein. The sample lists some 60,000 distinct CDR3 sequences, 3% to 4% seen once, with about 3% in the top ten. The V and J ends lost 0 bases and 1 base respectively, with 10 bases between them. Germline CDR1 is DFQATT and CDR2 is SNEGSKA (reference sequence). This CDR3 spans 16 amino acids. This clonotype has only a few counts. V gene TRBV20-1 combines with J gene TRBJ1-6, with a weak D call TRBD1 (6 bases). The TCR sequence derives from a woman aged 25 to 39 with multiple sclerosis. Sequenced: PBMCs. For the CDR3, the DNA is TGCAGTGCTAGAGAAGGGGGGAGGTCCTATAATTCACCCCTCCACTTT. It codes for CSAREGGRSYNSPLHF.